The source of this T cell receptor (beta chain) is a study of blood T cell repertoires in COVID-19. At the level of the study: Sources were T cells, B-cell-depleted T cells, or PBMCs; the material itself was cDNA or gDNA.

Participant ages covered roughly 18 to 89 years across 24 US areas. Germline loops: CDR1 WNHNN, CDR2 SYGVQD (reference sequence). J was trimmed by 3 bases and V by 5 bases; bases with no gene match: 0. This CDR3 comprises 13 residues. Original analysis: Amplified reference gene primers provided the basis for estimating nucleated cell counts. The method was immunoSEQ multiplex PCR; TCRdb's version includes in-frame clones alone and lacks a portion of them. The D gene and trimming were derived from the DNA, and the V and J assignments and clone size from that table. The sample records approximately 220,000 clones, 84% being singletons.

Sequencing was done on a sample of PBMCs or T cells enriched from blood (not recorded which). V and J are TRBV10-1 and TRBJ2-2, with 7 nucleotides matching TRBD1. The sequence was collected from a middle-aged woman who had recovered from COVID-19. For the CDR3, the DNA is TGCGCCAGCAGTACAGGGGACACCGGGGAGCTGTTTTTT. Residues: CASSTGDTGELFF.